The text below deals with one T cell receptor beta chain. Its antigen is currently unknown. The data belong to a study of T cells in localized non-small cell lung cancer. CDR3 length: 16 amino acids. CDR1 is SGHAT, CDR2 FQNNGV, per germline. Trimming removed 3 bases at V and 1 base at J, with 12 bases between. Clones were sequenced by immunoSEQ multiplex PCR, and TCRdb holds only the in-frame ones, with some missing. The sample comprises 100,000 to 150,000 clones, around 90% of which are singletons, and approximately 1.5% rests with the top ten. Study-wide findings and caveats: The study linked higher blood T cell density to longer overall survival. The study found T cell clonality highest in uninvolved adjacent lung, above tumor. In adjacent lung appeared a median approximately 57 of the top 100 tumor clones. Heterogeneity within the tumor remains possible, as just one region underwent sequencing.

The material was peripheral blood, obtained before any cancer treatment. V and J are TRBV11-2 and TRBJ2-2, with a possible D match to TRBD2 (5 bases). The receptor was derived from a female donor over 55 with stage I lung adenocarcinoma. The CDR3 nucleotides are TGTGCCAGCAGCTTTCGGCGGGCCGTGAACACCGGGGAGCTGTTTTTT. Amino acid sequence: CASSFRRAVNTGELFF. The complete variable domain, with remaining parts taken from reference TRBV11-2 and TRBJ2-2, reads EAGVAQSPRYKIIEKRQSVAFWCNPISGHATLYWYQQILGQGPKLLIQFQNNGVVDDSQLPKDRFSAERLKGVDSTLKIQPAKLEDSAVYLCASSFRRAVNTGELFFGEGSRLTVL.